This TCR beta chain came from a study of graft-versus-host responses after intestinal transplantation. Study-level information: All of the recipients had induction that used anti-thymocyte globulin, then tacrolimus and steroids for approximately 3 years.

TCRdb's table, derived via immunoSEQ multiplex PCR, lists solely in-frame clones and lacks some. This table holds 25,000 to 30,000 clones, around 76% found once. Note on this clone: Its antigen is unidentified.

With V trimmed by 3 bases and J by 4 bases, 2 bases remained unmatched. The CDR3 loop spans 14 amino acids. Germline-derived CDR1 and CDR2 are SGHVS and FNYEAQ. This chain joins TRBV7-6 and TRBJ1-3; TRBD1 aligns across 8 bases. The receptor's source is a human donor who received an intestinal transplant. Here the sequenced sample was unstimulated CD4+ T cells sorted from spleen or lymph node cells, taken before intestinal transplant. CDR3 coding DNA: TGTGCCAGCAGCTTGGACAGGGCGGGAAACACCATATATTTT. Translated, it gives CASSLDRAGNTIYF. The full variable domain, in which reference TRBV7-6 and TRBJ1-3 provide the parts outside the CDR3, is GAGVSQSPRYKVTKRGQDVALRCDPISGHVSLYWYRQALGQGPEFLTYFNYEAQQDKSGLPNDRFSAERPEGSISTLTIQRTEQRDSAMYRCASSLDRAGNTIYFGEGSWLTVV.